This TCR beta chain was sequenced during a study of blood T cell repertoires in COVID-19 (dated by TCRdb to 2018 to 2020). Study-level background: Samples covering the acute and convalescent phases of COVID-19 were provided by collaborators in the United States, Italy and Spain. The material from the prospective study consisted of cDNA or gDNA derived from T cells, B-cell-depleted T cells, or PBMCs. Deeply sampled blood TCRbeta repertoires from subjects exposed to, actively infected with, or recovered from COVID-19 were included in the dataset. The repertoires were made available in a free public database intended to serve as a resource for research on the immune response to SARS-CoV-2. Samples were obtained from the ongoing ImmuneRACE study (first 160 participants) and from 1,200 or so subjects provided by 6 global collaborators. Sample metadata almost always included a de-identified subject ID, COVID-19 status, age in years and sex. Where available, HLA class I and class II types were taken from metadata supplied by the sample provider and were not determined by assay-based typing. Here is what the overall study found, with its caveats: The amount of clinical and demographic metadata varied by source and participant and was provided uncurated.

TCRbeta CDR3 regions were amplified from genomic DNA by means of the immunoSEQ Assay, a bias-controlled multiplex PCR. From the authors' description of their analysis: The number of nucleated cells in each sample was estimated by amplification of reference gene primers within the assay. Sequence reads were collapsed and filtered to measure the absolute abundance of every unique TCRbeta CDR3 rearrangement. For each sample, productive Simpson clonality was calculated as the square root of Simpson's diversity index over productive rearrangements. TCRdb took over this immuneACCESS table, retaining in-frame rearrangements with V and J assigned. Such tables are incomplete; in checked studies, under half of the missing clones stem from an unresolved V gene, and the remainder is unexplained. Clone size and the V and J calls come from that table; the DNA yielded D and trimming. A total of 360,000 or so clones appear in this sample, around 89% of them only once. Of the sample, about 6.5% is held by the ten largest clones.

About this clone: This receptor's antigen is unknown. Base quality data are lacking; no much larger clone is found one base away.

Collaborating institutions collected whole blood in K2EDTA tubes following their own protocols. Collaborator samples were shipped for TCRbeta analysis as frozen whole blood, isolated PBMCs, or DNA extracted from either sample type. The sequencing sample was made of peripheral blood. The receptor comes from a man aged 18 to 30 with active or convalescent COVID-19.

Here the CDR3 is given as CASSPRGGRTGQPQHF. The DNA sequence is given as TGTGCCAGCAGCCCCCGGGGGGGCAGAACGGGTCAGCCCCAGCATTTT. The chain employs TRBV7-2 and TRBJ1-5; TRBD1 is a weak D gene call, 6 bases matching. The germline V gene sets CDR1 to SGHTA and CDR2 to FQGNSA. From the cysteine up to the phenylalanine, the CDR3 has a length of 16 residues. Only the CDR3 region is kept as DNA, spanning 48 bases read in frame from base 1. Cut back by 5 bases and 6 bases, the V and J ends lie 20 bases apart.